One T cell receptor beta chain is described in this entry. Profiled with immunoSEQ multiplex PCR; TCRdb holds only in-frame clones, not every one. This table has about 59,000 clones, 82% appearing once. These data originate in a study of OX40 agonist ivuxolimab in advanced cancers. This CDR3 is 16 amino acids long. Germline V gene data show CDR1 as LGHNA and CDR2 as YNFKEQ. The V end lost 0 bases, the J end lost 7 bases, and 15 bases lay between the germline ends. This receptor was taken from an adult with an advanced solid tumor such as melanoma, head and neck, liver or kidney cancer. This sequence joins TRBV4-2 and TRBJ1-4; a weak D match, TRBD1 (5 bases). The source was CD4+ or CD8+ T cells sorted from blood, collected in a trial of the OX40 agonist ivuxolimab. CDR3 loop: CASSQEVWGVGEKLFF. In DNA form, the CDR3 reads TGTGCCAGCAGCCAAGAAGTATGGGGCGTCGGTGAAAAACTGTTTTTT.